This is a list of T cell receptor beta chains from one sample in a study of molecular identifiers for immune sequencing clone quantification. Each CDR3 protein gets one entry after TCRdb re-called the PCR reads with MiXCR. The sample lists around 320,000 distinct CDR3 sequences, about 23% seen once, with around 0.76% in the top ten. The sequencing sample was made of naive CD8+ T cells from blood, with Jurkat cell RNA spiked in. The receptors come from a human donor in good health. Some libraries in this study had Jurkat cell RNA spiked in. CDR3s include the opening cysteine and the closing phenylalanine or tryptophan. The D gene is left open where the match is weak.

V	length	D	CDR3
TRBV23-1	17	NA	CASSQGATGRSSGELFF
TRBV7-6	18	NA	CASSLAWNRGIGTGELFF
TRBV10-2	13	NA	CASTTTGNQPQHF
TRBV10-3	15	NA	CAISEEQLSGNTIYF
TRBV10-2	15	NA	CASSDPSWGNQPQHF
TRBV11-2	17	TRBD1	CASSLGTGGHGNQPQHF
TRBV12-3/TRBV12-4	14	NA	CASSPTFGEDTQYF
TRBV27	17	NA	CASSLGPLQNYQETQYF
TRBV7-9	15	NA	CASSSYYIAEETQYF
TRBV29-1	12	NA	CSVWGEGYGYTF
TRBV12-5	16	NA	CASGFNSGHIYEKLFF
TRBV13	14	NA	CASSLALEQETQYF
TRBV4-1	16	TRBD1	CASSLGQGASNQPQHF
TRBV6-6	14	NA	CASSYTGQTDTKYF
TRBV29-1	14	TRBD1	CSVDSGTGTYEQYF
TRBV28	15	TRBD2	CASSSRGGIPYEQYF
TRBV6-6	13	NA	CASSYNDNSPLHF
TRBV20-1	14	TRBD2	CSASGREGRVEQYF
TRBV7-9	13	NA	CSSSPMGHTEAFF
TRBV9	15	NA	CASSVDEGELDEQYF
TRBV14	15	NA	CASSGRGGSSYEQYF
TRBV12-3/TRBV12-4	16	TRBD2	CASRRTSGGFTGELFF
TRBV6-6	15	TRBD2	CASRAGGPIFNGQFF
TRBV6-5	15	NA	CASSPFEGIMEKLFF
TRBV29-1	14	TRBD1	CSATGQGSYNEQFF
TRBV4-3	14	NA	CASSQDLRDNEQLF
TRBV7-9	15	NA	CASNNSGTSTDTQYF
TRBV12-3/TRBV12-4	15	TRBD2	CASSWTSGLANEQFF
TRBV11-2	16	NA	CASSPSHKIMNTEAFF
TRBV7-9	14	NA	CASYNAGRWTEAFF
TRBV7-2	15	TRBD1	CASSSDRGGNQPQHF
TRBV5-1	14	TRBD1	CASSIGTGAWEQYF
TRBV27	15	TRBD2	CASREGLAVTYEQYF